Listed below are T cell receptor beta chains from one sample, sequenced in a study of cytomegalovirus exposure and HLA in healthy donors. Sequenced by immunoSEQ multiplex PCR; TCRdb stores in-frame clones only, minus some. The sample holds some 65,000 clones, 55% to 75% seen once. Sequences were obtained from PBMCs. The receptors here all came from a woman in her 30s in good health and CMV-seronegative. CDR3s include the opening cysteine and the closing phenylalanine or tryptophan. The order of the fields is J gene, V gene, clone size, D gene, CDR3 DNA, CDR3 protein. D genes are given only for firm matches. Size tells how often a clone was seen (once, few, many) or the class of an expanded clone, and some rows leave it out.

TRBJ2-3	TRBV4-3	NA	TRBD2	TGCGCCAGCAGCCAACATAGTCCGGGACTAGCAACAAATACGCAGTATTTT	CASSQHSPGLATNTQYF
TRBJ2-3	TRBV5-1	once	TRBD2	TGCGCCAGCAGCTTGATGGCTAGCGGGGCCCGAGATACGCAGTATTTT	CASSLMASGARDTQYF
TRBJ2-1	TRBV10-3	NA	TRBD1	TGTGCCATCAGTGGAGGACAGGGGGACCTTGACAATGAGCAGTTCTTC	CAISGGQGDLDNEQFF
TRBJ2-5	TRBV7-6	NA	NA	TGTGCCAGCAGCCCGTTCCAAGAGACCCAGTACTTC	CASSPFQETQYF
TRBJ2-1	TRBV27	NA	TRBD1	TGTGCCAGCAGTTTAGGGACAGCCCCCTACAATGAGCAGTTCTTC	CASSLGTAPYNEQFF
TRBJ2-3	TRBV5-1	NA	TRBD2	TGCGCCAGCAAAGTCCTAGCGGGTACAGATACGCAGTATTTT	CASKVLAGTDTQYF
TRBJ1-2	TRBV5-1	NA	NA	TGCGCCAGCAGCTGGGGGGTAGGCTATGGCTACACCTTC	CASSWGVGYGYTF
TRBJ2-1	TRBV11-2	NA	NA	TGTGCCAGCAGCTTTACGACAGGTAGCCCTACCAATGAGCAGTTCTTC	CASSFTTGSPTNEQFF
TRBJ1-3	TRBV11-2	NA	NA	TGTGCCAGCAGCTTTTTTAAGGTATCTGCGGACACCATATATTTT	CASSFFKVSADTIYF
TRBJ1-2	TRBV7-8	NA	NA	TGTGCCAGCACCTCTGCGGGAGGGATCTTCTATGGCTACACCTTC	CASTSAGGIFYGYTF
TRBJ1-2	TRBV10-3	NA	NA	TGTGCCATCAGTGCGGGGGGGCAGAACTATGGCTACACCTTC	CAISAGGQNYGYTF
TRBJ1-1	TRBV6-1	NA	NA	TGTGCCAGTTGTCAGGGGTTCACTGAAGCTTTCTTT	CASCQGFTEAFF
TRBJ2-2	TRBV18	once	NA	TGTGCCAGCTCACCACCTTCCGTCACCGGGGAGCTGTTTTTT	CASSPPSVTGELFF
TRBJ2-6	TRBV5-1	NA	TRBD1	TGCGCCAGCAGCTTGGAAGGGGGCCACTACTCTGGGGCCAACGTCCTGACTTTC	CASSLEGGHYSGANVLTF
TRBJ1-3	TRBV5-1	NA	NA	TGCGCCAGCAGCTTGGCCGGGGGGCTATTTGGAGACACCATATATTTT	CASSLAGGLFGDTIYF
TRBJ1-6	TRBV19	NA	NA	TGTGCCAGTCGAATGGGGCAGGGGAATTCACCCCTCCACTTT	CASRMGQGNSPLHF
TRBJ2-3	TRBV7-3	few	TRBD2	TGTGCCAGCGGGCGGGGGGCCCCAGATACGCAGTATTTT	CASGRGAPDTQYF
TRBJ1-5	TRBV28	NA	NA	TGTGCCAGCAGTCTCGAGTATAGCAATCAGCCCCAGCATTTT	CASSLEYSNQPQHF
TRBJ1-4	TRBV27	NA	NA	TGTGCCACGTCAATACGCGGACAGCCCGAAAAACTGTTTTTT	CATSIRGQPEKLFF
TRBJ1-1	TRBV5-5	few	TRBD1	TGTGCCAGCAGCTCGTCGCTCCGGGACAGGAAACTTTTTGAAGCTTTCTTT	CASSSSLRDRKLFEAFF
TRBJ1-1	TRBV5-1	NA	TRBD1	TGCGCCAGCAGCCACAGGGGGCTTGGGACTGAAGCTTTCTTT	CASSHRGLGTEAFF
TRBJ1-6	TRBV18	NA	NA	TGTGCCAGCTCACCGTCAGTCGGGAATGAATCACCCCTCCACTTT	CASSPSVGNESPLHF
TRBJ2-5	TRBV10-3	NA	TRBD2	TGTGCCATCAGTGCGGGACTAGGGGACCAAGAGACCCAGTACTTC	CAISAGLGDQETQYF
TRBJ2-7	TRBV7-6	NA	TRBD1	TGTGCCAGCAGCTTAGCGAGCCCGGGACAGGGGACGCCCTACGAGCAGTACTTC	CASSLASPGQGTPYEQYF
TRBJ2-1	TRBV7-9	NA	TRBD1	TGTGCCAGTCCCCCACCCTTGGGACAGGGGGCGTACAATGAGCAGTTCTTC	CASPPPLGQGAYNEQFF
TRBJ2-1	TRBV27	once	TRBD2	TGTGCCAGCAGTTCAAGACCCGGGACTACCTACAATGAGCAGTTCTTC	CASSSRPGTTYNEQFF
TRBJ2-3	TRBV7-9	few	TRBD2	TGTGCCAGCAGCCCGGGACTAGCGGGGGAATCAGATACGCAGTATTTT	CASSPGLAGESDTQYF